This T cell receptor beta chain was retrieved from a study of control samples from healthy donors and cancer patients. Assay used: immunoSEQ multiplex PCR; TCRdb lists only in-frame clones, some missing. This sample has tens of thousands of clones, with more than 85% found just once. This CDR3 contains 16 residues. V gave up 0 bases and J gave up 4 bases, with 13 bases separating them. CDR1 and CDR2 from the germline V gene are KGHSY and FQNENV. The sequence was obtained from a woman aged 25 to 39 in good health. Sequences were obtained from blood. J is TRBJ1-3 and V is TRBV16, with D tentatively TRBD1 (6 bases). In DNA form, the CDR3 reads TGTGCCAGCAGCCAATCGAACAGGGTTTCAGGAAACACCATATATTTT. Translating it yields CASSQSNRVSGNTIYF.